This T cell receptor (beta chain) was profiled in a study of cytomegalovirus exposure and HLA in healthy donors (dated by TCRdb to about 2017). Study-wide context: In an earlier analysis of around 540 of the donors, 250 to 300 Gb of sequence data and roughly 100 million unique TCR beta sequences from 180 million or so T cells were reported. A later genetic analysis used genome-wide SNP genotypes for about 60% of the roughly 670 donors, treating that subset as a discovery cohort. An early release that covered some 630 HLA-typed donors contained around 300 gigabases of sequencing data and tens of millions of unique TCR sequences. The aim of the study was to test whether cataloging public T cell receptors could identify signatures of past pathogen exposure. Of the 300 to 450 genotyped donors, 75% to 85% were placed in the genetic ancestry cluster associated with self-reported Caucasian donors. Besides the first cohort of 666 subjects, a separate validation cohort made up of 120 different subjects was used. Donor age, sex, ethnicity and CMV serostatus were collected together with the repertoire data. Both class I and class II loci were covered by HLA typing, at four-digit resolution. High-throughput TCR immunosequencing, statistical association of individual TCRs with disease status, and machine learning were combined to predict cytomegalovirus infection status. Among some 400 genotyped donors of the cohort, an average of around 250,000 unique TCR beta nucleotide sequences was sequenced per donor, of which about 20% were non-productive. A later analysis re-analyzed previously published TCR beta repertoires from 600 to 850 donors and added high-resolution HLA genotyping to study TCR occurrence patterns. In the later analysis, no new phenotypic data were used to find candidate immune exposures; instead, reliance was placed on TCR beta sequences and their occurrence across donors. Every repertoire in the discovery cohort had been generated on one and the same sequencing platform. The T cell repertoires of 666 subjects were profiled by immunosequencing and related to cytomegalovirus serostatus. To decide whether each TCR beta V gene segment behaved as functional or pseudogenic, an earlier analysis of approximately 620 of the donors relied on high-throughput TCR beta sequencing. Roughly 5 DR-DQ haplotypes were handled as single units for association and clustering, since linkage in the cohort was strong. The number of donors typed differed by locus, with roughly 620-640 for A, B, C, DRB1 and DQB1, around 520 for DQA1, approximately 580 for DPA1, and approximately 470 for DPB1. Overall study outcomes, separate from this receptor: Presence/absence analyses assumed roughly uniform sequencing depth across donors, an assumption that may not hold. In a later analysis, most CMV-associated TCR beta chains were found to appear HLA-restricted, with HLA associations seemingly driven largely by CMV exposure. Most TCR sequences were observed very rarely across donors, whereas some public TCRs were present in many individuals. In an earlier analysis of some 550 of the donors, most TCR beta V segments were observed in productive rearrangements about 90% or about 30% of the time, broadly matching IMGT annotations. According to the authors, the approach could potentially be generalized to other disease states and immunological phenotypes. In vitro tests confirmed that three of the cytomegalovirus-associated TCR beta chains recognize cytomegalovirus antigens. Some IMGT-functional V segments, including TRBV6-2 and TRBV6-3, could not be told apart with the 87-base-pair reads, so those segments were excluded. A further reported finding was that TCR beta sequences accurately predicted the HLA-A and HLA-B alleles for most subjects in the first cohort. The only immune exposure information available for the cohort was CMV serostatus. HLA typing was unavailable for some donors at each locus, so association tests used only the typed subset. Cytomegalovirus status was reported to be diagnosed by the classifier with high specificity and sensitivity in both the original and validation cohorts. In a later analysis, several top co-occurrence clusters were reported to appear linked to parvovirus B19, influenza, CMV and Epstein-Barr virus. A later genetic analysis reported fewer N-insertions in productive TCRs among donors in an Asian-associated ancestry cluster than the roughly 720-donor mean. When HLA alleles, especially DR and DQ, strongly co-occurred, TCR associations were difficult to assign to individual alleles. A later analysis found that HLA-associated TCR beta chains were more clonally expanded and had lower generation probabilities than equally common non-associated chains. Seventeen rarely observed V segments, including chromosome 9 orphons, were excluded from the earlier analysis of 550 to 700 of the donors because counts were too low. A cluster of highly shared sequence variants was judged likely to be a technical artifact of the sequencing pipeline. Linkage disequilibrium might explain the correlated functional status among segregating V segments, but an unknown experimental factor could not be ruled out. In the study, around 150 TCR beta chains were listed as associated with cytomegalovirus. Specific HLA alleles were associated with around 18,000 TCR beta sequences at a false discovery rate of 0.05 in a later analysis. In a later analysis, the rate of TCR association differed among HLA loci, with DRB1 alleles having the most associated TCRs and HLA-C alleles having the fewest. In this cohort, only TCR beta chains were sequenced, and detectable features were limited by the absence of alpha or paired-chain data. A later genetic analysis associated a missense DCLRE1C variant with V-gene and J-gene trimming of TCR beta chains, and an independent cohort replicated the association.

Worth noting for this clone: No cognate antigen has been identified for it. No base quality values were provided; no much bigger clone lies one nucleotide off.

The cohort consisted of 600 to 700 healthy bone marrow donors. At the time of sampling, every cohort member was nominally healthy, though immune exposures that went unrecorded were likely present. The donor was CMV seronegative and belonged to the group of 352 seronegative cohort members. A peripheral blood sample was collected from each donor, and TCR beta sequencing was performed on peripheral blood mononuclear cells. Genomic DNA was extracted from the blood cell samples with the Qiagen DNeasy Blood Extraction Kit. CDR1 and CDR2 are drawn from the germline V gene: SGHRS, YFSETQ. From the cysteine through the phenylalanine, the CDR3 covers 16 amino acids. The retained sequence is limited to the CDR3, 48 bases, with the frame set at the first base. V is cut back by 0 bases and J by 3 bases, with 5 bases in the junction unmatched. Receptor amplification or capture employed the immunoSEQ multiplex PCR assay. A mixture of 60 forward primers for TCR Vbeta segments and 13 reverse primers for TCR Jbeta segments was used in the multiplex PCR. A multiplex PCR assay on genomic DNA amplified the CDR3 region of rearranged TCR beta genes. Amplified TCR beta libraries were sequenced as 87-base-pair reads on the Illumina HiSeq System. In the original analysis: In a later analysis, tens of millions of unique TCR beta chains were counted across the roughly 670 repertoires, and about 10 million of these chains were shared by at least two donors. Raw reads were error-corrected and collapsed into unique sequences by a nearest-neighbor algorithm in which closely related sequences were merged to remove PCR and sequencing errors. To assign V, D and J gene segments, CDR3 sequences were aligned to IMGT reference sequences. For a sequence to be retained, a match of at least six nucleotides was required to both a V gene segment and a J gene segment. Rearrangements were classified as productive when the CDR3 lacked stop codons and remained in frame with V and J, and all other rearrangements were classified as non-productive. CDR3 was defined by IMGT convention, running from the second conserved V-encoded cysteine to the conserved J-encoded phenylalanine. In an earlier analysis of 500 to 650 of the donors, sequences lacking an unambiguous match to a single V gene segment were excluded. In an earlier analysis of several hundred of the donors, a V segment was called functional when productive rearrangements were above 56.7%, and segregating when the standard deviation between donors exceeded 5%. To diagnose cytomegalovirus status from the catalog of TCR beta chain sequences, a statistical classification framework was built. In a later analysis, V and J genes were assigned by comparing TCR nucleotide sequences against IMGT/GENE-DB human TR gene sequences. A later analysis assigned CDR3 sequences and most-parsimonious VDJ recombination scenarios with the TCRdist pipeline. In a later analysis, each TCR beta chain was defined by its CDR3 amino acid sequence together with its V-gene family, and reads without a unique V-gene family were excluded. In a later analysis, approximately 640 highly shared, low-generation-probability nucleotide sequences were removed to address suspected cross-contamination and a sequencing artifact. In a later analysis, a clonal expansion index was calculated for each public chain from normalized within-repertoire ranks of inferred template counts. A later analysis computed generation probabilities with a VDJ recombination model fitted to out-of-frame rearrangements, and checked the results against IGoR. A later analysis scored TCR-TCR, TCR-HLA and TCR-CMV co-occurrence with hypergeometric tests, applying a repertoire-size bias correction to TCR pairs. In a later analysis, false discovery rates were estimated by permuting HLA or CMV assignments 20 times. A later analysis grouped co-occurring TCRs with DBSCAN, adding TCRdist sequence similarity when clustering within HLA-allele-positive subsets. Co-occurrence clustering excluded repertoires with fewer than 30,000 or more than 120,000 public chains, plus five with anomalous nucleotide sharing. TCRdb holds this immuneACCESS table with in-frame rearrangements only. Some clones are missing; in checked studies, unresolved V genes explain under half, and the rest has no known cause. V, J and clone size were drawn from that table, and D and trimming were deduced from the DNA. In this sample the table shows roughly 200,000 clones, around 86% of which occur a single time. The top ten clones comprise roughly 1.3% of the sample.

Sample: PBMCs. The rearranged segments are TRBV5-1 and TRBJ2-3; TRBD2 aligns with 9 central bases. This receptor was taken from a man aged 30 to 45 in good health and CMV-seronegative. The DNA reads TGCGCCAGCAGCTTGGCCGCGGGGGGGCCGACAGATACGCAGTATTTT. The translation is CASSLAAGGPTDTQYF.